The 2 T cell receptor beta chains reported below all come from one sample, sequenced in a study of shared clonotypes between healthy human individuals. Assay used: immunoSEQ multiplex PCR; TCRdb lists only in-frame clones, some missing. The sample holds hundreds of thousands of clones, around 72% seen once. Specimen: memory CD4+ T cells sorted from blood. The subset denotes: CD45RA-negative fraction. These receptors originate from a woman in her thirties in good health.

This clone came up a few times. The J gene is TRBJ2-5, the V gene TRBV5-1, with D unclear. V dropped 0 bases and J dropped 5 bases, with 14 bases sitting between them. CDR1 SGHRS and CDR2 YFSETQ come from the germline V gene. The CDR3 sequence is 15 residues long. For the CDR3, the DNA is TGCGCCAGCAGCTTGGTACTTGCTTTGAGGGAGACCCAGTACTTC. It yields the protein CASSLVLALRETQYF.

The chain carries TRBV7-9 and TRBJ2-5, with D maybe TRBD2 (6 bases). Germline-derived CDR1 and CDR2 are SEHNR and FQNEAQ (reference sequence). The CDR3 has 13 residues. V was trimmed by 3 bases and J by 5 bases, leaving 10 bases between them. The CDR3 reads CASSLRREETQYF. The CDR3 region has the DNA TGTGCCAGCAGCTTGAGGAGGGAGGAGACCCAGTACTTC.